These T cell receptor beta chains were read from a single sample in a study of T cell responses to AZD1222 COVID-19 vaccine. Clones were sequenced by immunoSEQ multiplex PCR, and TCRdb holds only the in-frame ones, with some missing. The sample lists 150,000 or so clones; 92% were seen once. Here the sequenced sample was peripheral blood, taken on day 0 of AZD1222 vaccination. These receptors all come from an adult in good health. Both conserved end residues are part of each CDR3. D genes are given only for firm matches. Size tells how often a clone was seen (once, few, many) or the class of an expanded clone, and some rows leave it out.

clone_size: -; j_call: TRBJ1-1; d_call: -; cdr3_length: 13; v_call: TRBV28; cdr3_aa: CASSDWGGLEAFF; cdr3_nt: TGTGCCAGCAGTGACTGGGGGGGGCTTGAAGCTTTCTTT
clone_size: -; j_call: TRBJ1-5; d_call: TRBD1; cdr3_length: 15; v_call: TRBV5-4; cdr3_aa: CASSIQGRGNQPQHF; cdr3_nt: TGTGCCAGCAGCATACAGGGGCGCGGCAATCAGCCCCAGCATTTT
clone_size: -; j_call: TRBJ1-4; d_call: -; cdr3_length: 15; v_call: TRBV7-9; cdr3_aa: CASSRRSVEDEKLFF; cdr3_nt: TGTGCCAGCAGTAGAAGATCAGTGGAGGATGAAAAACTGTTTTTT
clone_size: -; j_call: TRBJ1-1; d_call: -; cdr3_length: 14; v_call: TRBV6-5; cdr3_aa: CASSYWRRDTEAFF; cdr3_nt: TGTGCCAGCAGTTACTGGCGCCGGGACACTGAAGCTTTCTTT
clone_size: -; j_call: TRBJ2-7; d_call: TRBD2; cdr3_length: 18; v_call: TRBV4-1; cdr3_aa: CASSQERREREGRYEQYF; cdr3_nt: TGCGCCAGCAGCCAAGAACGAAGGGAGCGGGAGGGCCGGTACGAGCAGTACTTC
clone_size: -; j_call: TRBJ1-1; d_call: -; cdr3_length: 13; v_call: TRBV7-2; cdr3_aa: CASSLDKNTEAFF; cdr3_nt: TGTGCCAGCAGCCTTGACAAGAACACTGAAGCTTTCTTT
clone_size: -; j_call: TRBJ1-1; d_call: -; cdr3_length: 12; v_call: TRBV10-2; cdr3_aa: CASSAGPTEAFF; cdr3_nt: TGCGCCAGCAGCGCAGGACCCACTGAAGCTTTCTTT
clone_size: -; j_call: TRBJ1-2; d_call: TRBD1; cdr3_length: 16; v_call: TRBV5-6; cdr3_aa: CASSLALGQGGYGYTF; cdr3_nt: TGTGCCAGCAGCTTGGCATTGGGACAGGGGGGTTATGGCTACACCTTC
clone_size: -; j_call: TRBJ2-5; d_call: -; cdr3_length: 17; v_call: TRBV11-2; cdr3_aa: CASRGGRGGHTGETQYF; cdr3_nt: TGTGCCAGCAGGGGGGGGCGTGGCGGTCACACCGGGGAGACCCAGTACTTC
clone_size: -; j_call: TRBJ1-1; d_call: -; cdr3_length: 14; v_call: TRBV2; cdr3_aa: CASKSGEGDTEAFF; cdr3_nt: TGTGCCAGCAAATCAGGGGAAGGAGACACTGAAGCTTTCTTT
clone_size: -; j_call: TRBJ1-4; d_call: -; cdr3_length: 14; v_call: TRBV7-2; cdr3_aa: CASSHGTPNEKLFF; cdr3_nt: TGTGCCAGCAGCCACGGGACACCTAATGAAAAACTGTTTTTT
clone_size: once; j_call: TRBJ2-7; d_call: TRBD1; cdr3_length: 14; v_call: TRBV3-1/TRBV3-2; cdr3_aa: CASAQSGGLGEQYF; cdr3_nt: TGTGCCAGCGCCCAATCAGGGGGCTTGGGCGAGCAGTACTTC
clone_size: -; j_call: TRBJ1-2; d_call: -; cdr3_length: 17; v_call: TRBV5-5; cdr3_aa: CASSSRPGPQTGYGYTF; cdr3_nt: TGTGCCAGCAGCTCTAGGCCGGGGCCCCAGACTGGCTATGGCTACACCTTC
clone_size: -; j_call: TRBJ1-2; d_call: TRBD1; cdr3_length: 18; v_call: TRBV27; cdr3_aa: CASSPRRDREVRGYGYTF; cdr3_nt: TGTGCCAGCAGTCCAAGACGGGACAGGGAGGTCAGGGGCTATGGCTACACCTTC
clone_size: once; j_call: TRBJ2-7; d_call: TRBD1; cdr3_length: 15; v_call: TRBV27; cdr3_aa: CASSLSGTGGTEQYF; cdr3_nt: TGTGCCAGCAGTTTATCGGGCACAGGGGGTACCGAGCAGTACTTC
clone_size: -; j_call: TRBJ1-2; d_call: -; cdr3_length: 14; v_call: TRBV6-5; cdr3_aa: CASSQGGDLYGYTF; cdr3_nt: TGTGCCAGCAGCCAAGGGGGGGACCTCTATGGCTACACCTTC
clone_size: -; j_call: TRBJ2-7; d_call: TRBD1; cdr3_length: 18; v_call: TRBV4-1; cdr3_aa: CASSLRVMSEGATGKQYF; cdr3_nt: TGCGCCAGCAGCTTGCGGGTGATGAGTGAGGGGGCAACGGGGAAGCAGTACTTC
clone_size: -; j_call: TRBJ1-1; d_call: -; cdr3_length: 13; v_call: TRBV12-5; cdr3_aa: CASGQGLNTEAFF; cdr3_nt: TGTGCTAGTGGCCAGGGCTTGAACACTGAAGCTTTCTTT
clone_size: -; j_call: TRBJ1-1; d_call: -; cdr3_length: 13; v_call: TRBV20-1; cdr3_aa: CSASRGLNTEAFF; cdr3_nt: TGCAGTGCTAGTAGGGGCCTGAACACTGAAGCTTTCTTT
clone_size: -; j_call: TRBJ2-1; d_call: -; cdr3_length: 17; v_call: TRBV7-3; cdr3_aa: CASSLTSAASSYNEQFF; cdr3_nt: TGTGCCAGCAGCTTAACGTCTGCGGCTAGCTCCTACAATGAGCAGTTCTTC